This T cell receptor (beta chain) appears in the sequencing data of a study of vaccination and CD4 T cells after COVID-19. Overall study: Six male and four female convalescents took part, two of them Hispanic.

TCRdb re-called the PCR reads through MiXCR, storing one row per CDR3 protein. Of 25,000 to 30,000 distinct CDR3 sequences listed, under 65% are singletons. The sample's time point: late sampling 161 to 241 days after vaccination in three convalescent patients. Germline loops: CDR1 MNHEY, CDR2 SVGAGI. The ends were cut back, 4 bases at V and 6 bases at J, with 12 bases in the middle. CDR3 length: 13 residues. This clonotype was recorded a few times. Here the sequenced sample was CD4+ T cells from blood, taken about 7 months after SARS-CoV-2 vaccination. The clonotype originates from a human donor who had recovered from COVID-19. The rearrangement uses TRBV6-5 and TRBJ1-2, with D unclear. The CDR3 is CASSSRIADGYTF. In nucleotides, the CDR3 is TGTGCCAGCAGTTCGAGGATCGCAGATGGCTACACCTTC.